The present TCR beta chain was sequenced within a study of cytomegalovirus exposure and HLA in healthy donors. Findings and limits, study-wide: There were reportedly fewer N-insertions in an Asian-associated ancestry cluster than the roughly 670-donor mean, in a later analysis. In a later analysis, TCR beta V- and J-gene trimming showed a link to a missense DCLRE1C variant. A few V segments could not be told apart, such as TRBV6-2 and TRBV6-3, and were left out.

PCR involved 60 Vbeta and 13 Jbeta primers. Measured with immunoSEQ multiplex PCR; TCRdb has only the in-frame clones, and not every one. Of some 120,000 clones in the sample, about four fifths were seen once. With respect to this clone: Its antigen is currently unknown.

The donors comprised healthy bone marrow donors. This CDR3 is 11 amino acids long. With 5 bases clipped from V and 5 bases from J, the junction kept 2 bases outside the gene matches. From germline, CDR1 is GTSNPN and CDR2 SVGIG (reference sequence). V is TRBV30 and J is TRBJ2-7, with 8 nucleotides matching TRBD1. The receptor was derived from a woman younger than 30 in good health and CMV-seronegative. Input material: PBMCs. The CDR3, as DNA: TGTGCCTGGTCGACAGGGGACGAGCAGTACTTC. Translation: CAWSTGDEQYF.